The sequence of this T cell receptor beta chain was determined in a study of identical twins. This clonotype showed up just a few times. A single record per CDR3 protein comes from TCRdb applying MiXCR to the 5' RACE reads. The table lists some 660,000 distinct CDR3 sequences, 8.5% to 9% of them singletons, with around 0.95% in the top ten. CDR3 length equals 17 residues. Germline V gene lookup returns CDR1 MDHEN and CDR2 SYDVKM. The V gene lost 2 bases and the J gene lost 7 bases, with 21 bases spanning the gap. A further study also used this sample, focusing on yellow fever vaccine responses in identical twins.

The sequencing sample was made of PBMCs. The receptor was derived from a woman under 30 in good health. The V call is TRBV28, the J call TRBJ2-4; D is perhaps TRBD2 (6 bases). The CDR3, as DNA: TGTGCCAGCAGTTTAGTTCCGACCGTTTCAGGGAGGAACATTCAGTACTTC. It encodes CASSLVPTVSGRNIQYF.